This record looks at one T cell receptor beta chain sequence and its context. The data originate from a study of blood T cell repertoires in COVID-19. Whole-study context: There were acute and convalescent COVID-19 samples, and they came from the United States, Italy and Spain. PBMCs, B-cell-depleted T cells, or T cells were the source of the cDNA or gDNA that made up the material.

The CDR3 is made up of 12 amino acids. Per the germline V gene, CDR1 is GTSNPN and CDR2 is SVGIG (reference sequence). Trimming took 2 bases from V and 6 from J; bases not matched to a gene: 4. Per the original methods: For nucleated cells, counts were estimated from reference gene primer amplification. The table came from immunoSEQ multiplex PCR; TCRdb's copy has only in-frame clones and leaves some out. V and J calls plus clone size are reproduced from that table; the DNA served to infer D and trimming. The table shows fewer than 250,000 clones, with 83% occurring only once. This rearrangement joins TRBV30 to TRBJ2-7; 7 bases match TRBD1. The sequence was collected from a human donor in a cohort sampled during active COVID-19. Material: peripheral blood. CDR3 coding DNA: TGTGCCTGGAGTCTAAACAGGGGCGAGCAGTACTTC. It encodes CAWSLNRGEQYF.